The 4 T cell receptor beta chains listed next were all sequenced from one sample in a study of T cell responses to AZD1222 COVID-19 vaccine listed by TCRdb under 2021. The method behind the library was the immunoSEQ multiplex PCR assay. TCRdb re-hosts the immuneACCESS table, in-frame sequences only. Its copies lack some clones; in the studies checked, an unresolved V gene accounts for under half of them, and the cause for the rest is not known. Recorded for this sample are fewer than 120,000 clones; 85% to 90% of them occurred a single time. Together, the top ten hold roughly 15% of the sample. The time point label on this specimen signifies: about 28 days (+/-7) after the second vaccine dose. The sample consisted of peripheral blood, taken 28 days after the second AZD1222 dose. These receptors all come from an adult who received the AZD1222 COVID-19 vaccine.

CDR3 in DNA: TGCAGCGTTGAAGGCAGGGGGCGTCTGGTCACTGAAGCTTTCTTT. Translation: CSVEGRGRLVTEAFF. V is TRBV29-1 and J is TRBJ1-1; 8 positions agree with TRBD1. Per the germline V gene, CDR1 is SQVTM and CDR2 is ANQGSEA. The CDR3 consists of 15 residues. The ends lost 1 base at V and 4 bases at J; junction bases unmatched: 8.

The chain has TRBV28 and TRBJ1-5; D is ambiguous. The CDR3 loop spans 18 amino acids. Per the germline V gene, CDR1 is MDHEN and CDR2 is SYDVKM. The ends were cut back, 2 bases at V and 3 bases at J, with 20 bases in the middle. CDR3 sequence (DNA): TGTGCCAGCAGTTTAACCACTAGCTGGGCAGGACCCAATCAGCCCCAGCATTTT. This encodes CASSLTTSWAGPNQPQHF.

The V gene is TRBV6-5, the J gene TRBJ2-5; TRBD2 is a possible D gene (5 bases). Germline-derived CDR1 and CDR2 are MNHEY and SVGAGI. The CDR3 loop spans 12 amino acids. Trimming stripped 10 bases from V and 5 bases from J, with 14 bases between. CDR3 DNA: TGTGCCACAGGACTGCTACGCGAGACCCAGTACTTC. This gives the protein CATGLLRETQYF.

About this clone itself: The junction departs from the called germline gene at one end, perhaps through a read error. Other nucleotide sequences in the sample specify the same CDR3. The genes are TRBV28 and TRBJ1-2; D perhaps matches TRBD1 (6 bases). The CDR3 extends over 13 amino acids. CDR1 and CDR2 (germline): MDHEN, SYDVKM. Here the CDR3 DNA reads TGTGCCAGCAGTCCACAGGGAAACTATGGCTATACCTTC. The encoded protein is CASSPQGNYGYTF.